The clone carrying this TCR beta chain was seen at least ten times. With iRepertoire HTBI primers and Arm-PCR of CDR3 regions, TCR beta libraries were built. MiXCR, run by TCRdb on the multiplex PCR reads, gives a single entry per CDR3 protein. The profile shows 200,000 to 250,000 distinct CDR3 sequences, roughly 19% of them singletons. Time point indicated: newly diagnosed GD, antithyroid drugs for less than 3 months. PBMC RNA served as the TCR library source. These data are taken from a study of regulatory T cells in long-lasting Graves disease. The same data also contributed to another study, on T cells in Graves' hyperthyroidism and ophthalmopathy. From that report: First-round RT-PCR targeting the TCR CDR3 was performed with the HTBI primer set.

Source: peripheral blood mononuclear cells (PBMCs), taken at new diagnosis, from a patient treated with antithyroid drugs. The source is a woman aged 25-40 years with Graves disease.

CDR3 sequence: CASSQVRGHTEAFF. The CDR3 DNA reads as TGTGCCAGCAGCCAAGTCAGGGGACACACTGAAGCTTTCTTT. This chain joins TRBV3-1 and TRBJ1-1, with TRBD1 as a possible D gene (6 bases). V was clipped by 1 base and J by 3 bases, with 9 bases between them. The CDR3 is 14 residues long. Germline V gene lookup returns CDR1 LGHDT and CDR2 YNNKEL (reference sequence). Full variable domain (outside the CDR3, taken from reference TRBV3-1 and TRBJ1-1): DTAVSQTPKYLVTQMGNDKSIKCEQNLGHDTMYWYKQDSKKFLKIMFSYNNKELIINETVPNRFSPKSPDKAHLNLHINSLELGDSAVYFCASSQVRGHTEAFFGQGTRLTVV.